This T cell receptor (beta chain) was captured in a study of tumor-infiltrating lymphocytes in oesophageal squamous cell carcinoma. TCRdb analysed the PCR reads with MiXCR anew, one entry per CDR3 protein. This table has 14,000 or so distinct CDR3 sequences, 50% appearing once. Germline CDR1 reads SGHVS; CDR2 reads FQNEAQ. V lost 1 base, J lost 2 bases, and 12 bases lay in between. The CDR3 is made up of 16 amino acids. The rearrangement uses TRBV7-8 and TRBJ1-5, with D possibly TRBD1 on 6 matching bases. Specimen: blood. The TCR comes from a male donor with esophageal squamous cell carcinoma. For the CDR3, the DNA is TGTGCCAGCAGCTTAGTTGGGGGGGCTGGCAATCAGCCCCAGCATTTT. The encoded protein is CASSLVGGAGNQPQHF.